The present entry profiles one TCR beta chain with its context. There are 14 residues in the CDR3. Germline CDR1 LNHDA, CDR2 SQIVND (reference sequence). The J segment lost 1 base and the V segment lost 6 bases, leaving 5 bases of the junction unmatched. This sample is drawn from a study of cytomegalovirus exposure and HLA in healthy donors. PCR primers comprised 60 Vbeta and 13 Jbeta primers. The assay was immunoSEQ multiplex PCR, and TCRdb's table has in-frame clones only and misses some. This sample has 150,000 to 200,000 clones; about 80% occur once, and the top ten carry around 0.89%. This TCR was sampled from a woman in her forties or fifties in good health and CMV-seropositive. Sequences were obtained from PBMCs. The rearrangement links TRBV19 to TRBJ2-7; 8 bases map to TRBD1. CDR3 loop: CASRDREASYEQYF. CDR3 coding DNA: TGTGCCAGTAGGGACAGGGAGGCGTCCTACGAGCAGTACTTC.